This T cell receptor (beta chain) was sequenced during a study of OX40 agonist ivuxolimab in advanced cancers. The ends were cut back, 0 bases at V and 9 bases at J, with 23 bases in the middle. The CDR3 sequence is 17 residues long. The protocol was immunoSEQ multiplex PCR, while the TCRdb copy is restricted to in-frame clones and leaves out a portion. The sample carries 77,000 or so clones, just under 95% recorded once. In its sample, this clone was seen once. The sample consisted of CD4+ or CD8+ T cells sorted from blood, taken in a trial of the OX40 agonist ivuxolimab. V is TRBV6-7 and J is TRBJ2-5, with D possibly TRBD1 on 5 matching bases. TRBV6-7 belongs to the ORF category, with a function that is uncertain. The TCR originated in an adult with an advanced solid tumor such as melanoma, head and neck, liver or kidney cancer. CDR3 residues: CASSYSRTPGPDMAQYF. The CDR3, as DNA: TGTGCCAGCAGTTACTCGAGGACACCCGGCCCCGATATGGCCCAGTACTTC.